This TCR beta chain emerged from a study of blood T cell repertoires in COVID-19. Across the study: Sites in the United States, Italy and Spain provided acute and convalescent COVID-19 samples.

TCRdb keeps only in-frame clones here, not all; method: immunoSEQ multiplex PCR. The repertoire holds about 250,000 clones, with 75% to 95% as singletons. This clone has a handful of counts. In Cohort 3, a recovered donor had either two negative PCRs, clearance, or symptom resolution. The CDR3 consists of 13 residues. This TCR came from a woman between 18 and 29 years old who had recovered from COVID-19. Sequenced material: PBMCs or T cells enriched from blood (not recorded which). The chain employs TRBV21-1 and TRBJ1-1. TRBV21-1 is an annotated pseudogene. The CDR3 protein is CASSKGEGCEAFF. The CDR3 nucleotides read TGTGCCAGCAGCAAGGGAGAGGGTTGTGAAGCTTTCTTT.